These 15 T cell receptor beta chains were sequenced from one sample in a study of blood T cell repertoires in COVID-19. Some clones are missing from TCRdb's copy, which holds only in-frame ones; the method was immunoSEQ multiplex PCR. The repertoire includes 150,000 or so clones, about four fifths of them detected once, and 3% to 4.5% sits in the top ten. The sequenced material came from peripheral blood. These receptors originate from a woman aged 55 to 70 with acute or convalescent COVID-19.

The chain carries TRBV18 and TRBJ1-1; D remains unclear. Trimming pared 0 bases from V and 0 bases from J, leaving 8 bases between. CDR1 is KGHSH and CDR2 is LQKENI in the germline V gene. The CDR3 consists of 15 residues. The CDR3 is CASSPPGRLNTEAFF. DNA of the CDR3: TGTGCCAGCTCACCACCGGGCAGACTGAACACTGAAGCTTTCTTT.

J is TRBJ2-1 and V is TRBV9, with 11 bases aligning to TRBD2. After removal of 2 bases from V and 5 bases from J, the junction contained 3 bases not matched to a gene. The CDR3 is made up of 15 amino acids. Looked up from germline, CDR1 is SGDLS and CDR2 is YYNGEE. The CDR3 DNA follows: TGTGCCAGCAGCGTTGGGACTAGCGGAAACAATGAGCAGTTCTTC. Encoded protein: CASSVGTSGNNEQFF.

The rearrangement uses TRBV7-3 and TRBJ2-2; D ambiguous. This CDR3 is built from 12 residues. V was cut by 3 bases and J by 5 bases, with 4 bases left in between. The germline V gene has CDR1 SGHTA and CDR2 FQGTGA. For the CDR3, the DNA is TGTGCCAGCAGCTTTCTTACCGGGGAGCTGTTTTTT. It codes for CASSFLTGELFF.

The rearrangement uses TRBV30 and TRBJ1-5; D remains unclear. Between the trimmed V and J ends, which lost 2 bases and 6 bases, there was a span of 11 bases. Germline V gene data show CDR1 as GTSNPN and CDR2 as SVGIG (reference sequence). CDR3 length: 13 amino acids. This CDR3 is CAWSPGSSQPQHF. Here the CDR3 DNA reads TGTGCCTGGAGTCCGGGGTCGAGTCAGCCCCAGCATTTT.

This chain links TRBV27 with TRBJ2-7; 9 bases map to TRBD2. The trim removed 4 bases at V and 2 bases at J, leaving 12 bases unmatched. This CDR3 contains 17 residues. Germline V gives CDR1 MNHEY, CDR2 SMNVEV (reference sequence). CDR3: CASSSTPKAGGPYEQYF. The CDR3 DNA follows: TGTGCCAGCAGTTCGACCCCAAAAGCGGGAGGTCCCTACGAGCAGTACTTC.

In nucleotides, the CDR3 is TGTGCCAGTAGTATTCAAGGGACAGGGGGGTACAATGAGCAGTTCTTC. Its protein product is CASSIQGTGGYNEQFF. The V call is TRBV19, the J call TRBJ2-1; 11 nucleotides match TRBD1. This CDR3 has 16 residues. Per germline, CDR1 LNHDA and CDR2 SQIVND (reference sequence). The V segment lost 3 bases and the J segment 4 bases; nucleotides outside the gene matches: 5.

This chain links TRBV28 with TRBJ1-2, with D tentatively TRBD1 (5 bases). Germline assignment: CDR1 MDHEN and CDR2 SYDVKM. The V gene lost 5 bases and the J gene lost 2 bases, with 9 bases spanning the gap. There are 13 residues in the CDR3. The CDR3 loop reads CASSRQGNYGYTF. Here the CDR3 DNA reads TGTGCCAGCAGTAGGCAGGGAAACTATGGCTACACCTTC.

The rearrangement uses TRBV7-2 and TRBJ1-6; D might be TRBD1 (6 bases). The CDR3 is made up of 15 amino acids. V dropped 0 bases and J dropped 8 bases, with 11 bases sitting between them. Germline CDR1 SGHTA, CDR2 FQGNSA. CDR3 nucleotide sequence: TGTGCCAGCAGCTTAGCCCAGGGGATAGATTCACCCCTCCACTTT. Translating gives CASSLAQGIDSPLHF.

A single count supports this clone. The identical CDR3 is also encoded by other nucleotide sequences in the sample. The CDR3 here is CATSRDRGNYGYTF. CDR3 bases: TGTGCCACCAGCAGAGATCGGGGGAACTATGGCTACACCTTC. The rearrangement links TRBV15 to TRBJ1-2; a weak D match, TRBD1 (5 bases). Germline-derived CDR1 and CDR2 are LNHNV and YYDKDF (reference sequence). The V end lost 0 bases, the J end lost 2 bases, and 7 bases lay between the germline ends. The CDR3 spans 14 residues.

This clone was recorded once. The genes are TRBV4-3 and TRBJ2-4; TRBD2 aligns across 9 bases. CDR3 length: 17 residues. Per germline, CDR1 LGHNA and CDR2 YSLEER. Losses at the gene ends were 0 bases for V and 2 bases for J; bases not matched to a gene: 5. CDR3 in amino acids: CASSQDGGLAPKNIQYF. For the CDR3, the DNA is TGCGCCAGCAGCCAAGACGGTGGACTAGCGCCCAAAAACATTCAGTACTTC.

The V and J genes are TRBV11-3 and TRBJ2-2; D is possibly TRBD1 (5 bases). The V end lost 5 bases, the J end lost 1 base, and 11 bases lay between the germline ends. The CDR3 totals 15 residues. Germline CDR1 is SGHNT and CDR2 is YENEEA. This CDR3 reads CASSPSGQNTGELFF. CDR3 nucleotides: TGTGCCAGCAGCCCGTCCGGACAGAACACCGGGGAGCTGTTTTTT.

The chain employs TRBV3-1 (or the pseudogene TRBV3-2) and TRBJ2-3, with 7 positions matching TRBD2. CDR1 and CDR2 from the germline V gene are LGHDT and YNNKEL (reference sequence). The CDR3 totals 15 residues. V lost 2 bases, J lost 2 bases, and 4 bases stayed unmatched. CDR3 in DNA: TGTGCCAGCAGCCAAAGGGACTATGCCACAGATACGCAGTATTTT. Protein sequence: CASSQRDYATDTQYF.

As for this clone: A junction boundary mismatches the germline segment, possibly from a read error. The V call is TRBV11-3, the J call TRBJ1-1; D gene uncertain. The CDR3 runs 9 residues. In germline, CDR1 is SGHNT, CDR2 YENEEA. CDR3 amino acids: CPRVTEAFF. Written as DNA, the CDR3 is TGCCCCCGAGTCACTGAAGCTTTCTTT.

The chain uses TRBV28 and TRBJ2-7; 11 positions match TRBD2. This CDR3 has 14 residues. Trimming at V came to 5 bases and at J to 3 bases, leaving 3 bases not matched to a gene. From germline, CDR1 is MDHEN and CDR2 SYDVKM. CDR3 sequence: CASSQTSGSYEQYF. CDR3 in DNA: TGTGCCAGCAGTCAAACTAGCGGGAGCTACGAGCAGTACTTC. The full variable domain, its missing parts supplied by reference TRBV28 and TRBJ2-7, is DVKVTQSSRYLVKRTGEKVFLECVQDMDHENMFWYRQDPGLGLRLIYFSYDVKMKEKGDIPEGYSVSREKKERFSLILESASTNQTSMYLCASSQTSGSYEQYFGPGTRLTVT.

The CDR3 sequence is CASSVGERAFF. CDR3 nucleotide sequence: TGTGCCAGCTCAGTCGGGGAGCGAGCTTTCTTT. The chain recombines TRBV18 with TRBJ1-1; no clear D. Deletions cut 5 bases from V and 10 bases from J, with 11 bases between. This CDR3 spans 11 amino acids. Germline lookup yields CDR1 KGHSH and CDR2 LQKENI.